These T cell receptor beta chains were read from a single sample in a study of immune characterization of retroperitoneal liposarcoma. From the PCR reads, TCRdb called clonotypes with MiXCR, one entry per CDR3 protein. The profile shows roughly 9,800 distinct CDR3 sequences, under 30% of them singletons. Sequenced sample: blood. These receptors were collected from a male donor with retroperitoneal liposarcoma. The conserved cysteine and the conserved F or W are not part of the CDR3 here.

TRBJ2-3	TRBV6-4	ASSETGGADTQY
TRBJ2-2	TRBV12-3/TRBV12-4	ASSHNTGELF
TRBJ1-5	TRBV6-1	ASSATGQQPQH
TRBJ2-2	TRBV7-2	ASSLGINTGELF
TRBJ2-1	TRBV6-1	ASSEAGGAYNEQF
TRBJ2-3	TRBV7-3	ASSLRPSGTGDTQY
TRBJ2-5	TRBV7-3	ASSYEGGPRETQY
TRBJ2-5	TRBV12-3/TRBV12-4	ASSLPNWDSPSYNEQY
TRBJ2-1	TRBV9	ASSVAGGQRNEQF
TRBJ2-5	TRBV15	ATSRVAVSKETQY
TRBJ1-1	TRBV6-2/TRBV6-3	ASSANFGNTEAF
TRBJ2-5	TRBV6-1	ASSRTSGGAETQY
TRBJ2-1	TRBV27	ASSLLAVAGGLTEQF
TRBJ2-2	TRBV7-8	ASSLVDLNTGELF
TRBJ2-2	TRBV12-3/TRBV12-4	ASSPSTGGTGELF
.	TRBV6-1	ASSEEYRLTAGGMTQY
TRBJ2-5	TRBV7-8	ASGGGELETQY
TRBJ2-2	TRBV6-1	ASSPVSGELF
TRBJ2-7	TRBV14	ASSQVNEAYEQY
TRBJ1-4	TRBV6-1	ASSGGLRNEKLF
TRBJ1-5	TRBV20-1	SASGQGAWSNQPQH
TRBJ1-1	TRBV6-1	ASDRLNTEAF
TRBJ2-1	TRBV28	ANSLGNEQF
TRBJ2-2	TRBV6-2/TRBV6-3	ASSYIGTLRDTGELF
TRBJ1-2	TRBV12-3/TRBV12-4	ASRPSGRPNYGYT
TRBJ1-2	TRBV6-8	ASSVQVGRAYGYT
TRBJ1-2	TRBV12-3/TRBV12-4	ASGGSIPRGYT
TRBJ2-3	TRBV4-1	ASSQGWRGTDTQY